This T cell receptor beta chain was captured in a study of blood T cell repertoires in COVID-19. The wider study: From T cells, B-cell-depleted T cells, or PBMCs came the material, which was cDNA or gDNA.

Only in-frame clones appear in the TCRdb table, and some are missing; sequencing was by immunoSEQ multiplex PCR. The repertoire has approximately 88,000 clones, 78% of them found once; the top ten carry 6.3%. CDR1 and CDR2 (germline): SGHAT, FQNNGV. CDR3 length: 12 residues. Losses at the gene ends were 10 bases for V and 8 bases for J; bases not matched to a gene: 4. The sample consisted of peripheral blood. The origin of this receptor is a man in his 70s with COVID-19, enrolled during active disease. The chain has TRBV11-2 and TRBJ2-1, with TRBD2 identical over 11 bases. CDR3 bases: TGTGCCACTGGGACTAGCGGATATGAGCAGTTCTTC. It codes for CATGTSGYEQFF.